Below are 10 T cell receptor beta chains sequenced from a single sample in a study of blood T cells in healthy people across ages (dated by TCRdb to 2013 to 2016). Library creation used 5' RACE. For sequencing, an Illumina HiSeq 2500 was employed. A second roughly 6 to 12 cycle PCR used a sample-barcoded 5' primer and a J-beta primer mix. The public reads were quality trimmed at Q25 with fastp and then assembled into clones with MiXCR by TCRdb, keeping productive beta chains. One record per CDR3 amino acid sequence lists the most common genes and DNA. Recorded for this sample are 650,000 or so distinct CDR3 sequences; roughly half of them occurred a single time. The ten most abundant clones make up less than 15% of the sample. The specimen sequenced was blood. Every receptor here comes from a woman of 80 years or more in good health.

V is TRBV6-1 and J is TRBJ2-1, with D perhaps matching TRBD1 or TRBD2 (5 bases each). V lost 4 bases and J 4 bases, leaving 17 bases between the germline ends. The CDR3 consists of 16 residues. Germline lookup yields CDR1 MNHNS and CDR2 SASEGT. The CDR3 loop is CASSGLVRGTYNEQFF. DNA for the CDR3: TGTGCCAGCAGTGGGCTTGTGAGAGGGACGTACAATGAGCAGTTCTTC.

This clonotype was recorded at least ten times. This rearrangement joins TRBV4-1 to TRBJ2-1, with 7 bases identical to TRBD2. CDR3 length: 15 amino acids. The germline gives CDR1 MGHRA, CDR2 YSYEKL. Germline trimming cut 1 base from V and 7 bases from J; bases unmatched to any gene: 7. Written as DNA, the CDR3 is TGCGCCAGCAGCCAAGTTGGGGGGGGGGTTAATGAGCAGTTCTTC. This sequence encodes CASSQVGGGVNEQFF.

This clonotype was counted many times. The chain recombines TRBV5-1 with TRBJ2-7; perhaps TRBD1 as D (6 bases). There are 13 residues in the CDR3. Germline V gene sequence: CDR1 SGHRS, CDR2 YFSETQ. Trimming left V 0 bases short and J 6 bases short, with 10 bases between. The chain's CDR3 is CASSLDRAGEQYF. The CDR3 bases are TGCGCCAGCAGCTTGGACAGGGCGGGCGAGCAGTACTTC.

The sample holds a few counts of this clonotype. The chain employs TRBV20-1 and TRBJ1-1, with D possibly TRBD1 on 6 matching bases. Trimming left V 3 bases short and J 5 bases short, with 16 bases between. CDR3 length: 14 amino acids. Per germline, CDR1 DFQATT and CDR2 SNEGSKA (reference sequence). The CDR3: CSARHQTGPTEAFF. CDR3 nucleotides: TGCAGTGCTAGGCACCAAACAGGGCCAACTGAAGCTTTCTTT.

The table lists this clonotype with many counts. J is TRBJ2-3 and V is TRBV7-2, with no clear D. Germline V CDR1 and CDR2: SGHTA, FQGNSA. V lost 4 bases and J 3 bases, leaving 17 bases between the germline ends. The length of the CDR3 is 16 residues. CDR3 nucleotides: TGTGCCAGCAGCTGGGCAAGGGTAGCAGGTACAGATACGCAGTATTTT. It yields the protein CASSWARVAGTDTQYF. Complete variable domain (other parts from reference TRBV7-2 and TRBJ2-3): GAGVSQSPSNKVTEKGKDVELRCDPISGHTALYWYRQSLGQGLEFLIYFQGNSAPDKSGLPSDRFSAERTGGSVSTLTIQRTQQEDSAVYLCASSWARVAGTDTQYFGPGTRLTVL.

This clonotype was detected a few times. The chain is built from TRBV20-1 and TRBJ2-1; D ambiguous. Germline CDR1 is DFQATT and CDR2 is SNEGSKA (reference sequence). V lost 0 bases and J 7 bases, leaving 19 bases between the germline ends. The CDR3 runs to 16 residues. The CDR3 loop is CSARDLFVGGGNEQFF. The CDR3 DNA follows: TGCAGTGCTAGAGATCTCTTCGTCGGCGGTGGGAATGAGCAGTTCTTC.

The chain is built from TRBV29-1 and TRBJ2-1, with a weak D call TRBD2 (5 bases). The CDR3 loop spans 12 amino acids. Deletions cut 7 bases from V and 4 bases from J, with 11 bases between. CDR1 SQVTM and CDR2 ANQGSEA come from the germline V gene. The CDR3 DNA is TGCAGCGCACAGACTACGTACAATGAGCAGTTCTTC. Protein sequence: CSAQTTYNEQFF.

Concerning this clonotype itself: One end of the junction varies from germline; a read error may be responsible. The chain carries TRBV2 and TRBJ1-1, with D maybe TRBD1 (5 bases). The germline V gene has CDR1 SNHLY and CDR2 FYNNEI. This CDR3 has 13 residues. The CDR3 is CARGGGANPEAFF. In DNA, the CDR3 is TGTGCCAGGGGAGGAGGGGCGAACCCTGAAGCTTTCTTT. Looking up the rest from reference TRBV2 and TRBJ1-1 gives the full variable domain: EPEVTQTPSHQVTQMGQEVILRCVPISNHLYFYWYRQILGQKVEFLVSFYNNEISEKSEIFDDQFSVERPDGSNFTLKIRSTKLEDSAMYFCARGGGANPEAFFGQGTRLTVV.

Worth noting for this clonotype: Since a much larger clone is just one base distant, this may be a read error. DNA of the CDR3: TGTGCCAGCAGCTCAGGGGCAGCCAACAATGAGCAGTTCTTC. It codes for CASSSGAANNEQFF. V gene TRBV7-3 combines with J gene TRBJ2-1; perhaps TRBD1 as D (6 bases). Germline CDR1 SGHTA, CDR2 FQGTGA. This CDR3 is 14 amino acids long. V was cut by 4 bases and J by 5 bases, with 12 bases left in between.

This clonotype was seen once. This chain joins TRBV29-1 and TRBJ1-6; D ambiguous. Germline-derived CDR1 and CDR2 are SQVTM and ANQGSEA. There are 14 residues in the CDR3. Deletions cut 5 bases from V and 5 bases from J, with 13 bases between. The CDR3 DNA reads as TGCAGCGTTTCGTTTGGCAGAGATAATTCACCCCTCCACTTT. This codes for CSVSFGRDNSPLHF.